This T cell receptor beta chain came from a study of blood T cell repertoires in COVID-19. The repertoire was sequenced with immunoSEQ multiplex PCR; TCRdb's copy has only in-frame clones and lacks some. The sample holds 150,000 to 200,000 clones, around 83% seen once. Germline values: CDR1 MNHEY, CDR2 SMNVEV (reference sequence). This CDR3 contains 14 residues. V gave up 10 bases and J gave up 5 bases; unmatched junction bases: 8. Sequencing input: peripheral blood. The chain carries TRBV27 and TRBJ2-1; 10 bases are shared with TRBD1. The TCR sequence derives from a human donor in a cohort sampled during active COVID-19. In nucleotides, the CDR3 is TGTGCCACGGGGGACAGGGGTCCCAACAATGAGCAGTTCTTC. It codes for CATGDRGPNNEQFF.